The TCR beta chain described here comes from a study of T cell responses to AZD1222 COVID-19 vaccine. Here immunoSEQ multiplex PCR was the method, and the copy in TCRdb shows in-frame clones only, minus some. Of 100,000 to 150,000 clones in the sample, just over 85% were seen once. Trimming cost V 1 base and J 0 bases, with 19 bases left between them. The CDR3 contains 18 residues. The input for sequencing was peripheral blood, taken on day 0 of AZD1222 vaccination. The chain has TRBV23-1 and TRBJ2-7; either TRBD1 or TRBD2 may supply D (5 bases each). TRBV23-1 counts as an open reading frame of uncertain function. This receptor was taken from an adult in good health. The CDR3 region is CASSQFGTPVQPSYEQYF. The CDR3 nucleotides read TGCGCCAGCAGTCAATTCGGGACGCCAGTCCAACCCTCCTACGAGCAGTACTTC.